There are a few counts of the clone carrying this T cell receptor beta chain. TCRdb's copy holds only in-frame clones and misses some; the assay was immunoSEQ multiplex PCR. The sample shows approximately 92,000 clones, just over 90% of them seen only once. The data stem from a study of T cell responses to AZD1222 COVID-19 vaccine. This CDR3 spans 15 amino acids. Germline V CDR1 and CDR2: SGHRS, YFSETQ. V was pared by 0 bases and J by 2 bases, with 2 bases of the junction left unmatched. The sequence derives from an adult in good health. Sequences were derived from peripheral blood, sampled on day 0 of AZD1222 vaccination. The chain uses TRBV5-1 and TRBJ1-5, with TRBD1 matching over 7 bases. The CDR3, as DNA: TGCGCCAGCAGCTTGGAAGGGGGCGGCAATCAGCCCCAGCATTTT. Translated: CASSLEGGGNQPQHF.